The TCR beta chain described here comes from a study of blood T cell repertoires in COVID-19. Study as a whole: From T cells, B-cell-depleted T cells, or PBMCs came the material, which was cDNA or gDNA.

Germline V CDR1 and CDR2: SQVTM, ANQGSEA. This CDR3 is built from 16 residues. V lost 1 base and J lost 2; bases outside the gene matches: 7. The authors' processing: Quantification of nucleated cells was approximated via reference gene primer amplification. Sequenced by immunoSEQ multiplex PCR; TCRdb stores in-frame clones only, minus some. That table gives V, J and clone size, and the DNA gave D and trimming. The sample consists of 150,000 to 180,000 clones, 91% of them appearing once. This receptor was obtained from a man aged 45 to 65 with acute or convalescent COVID-19. The chain has TRBV29-1 and TRBJ2-1; 8 positions match TRBD2. Sequencing input: peripheral blood. The chain's CDR3 is CSVEGLREVTYNEQFF. Written as DNA, the CDR3 is TGCAGCGTTGAAGGTTTGCGGGAGGTGACCTACAATGAGCAGTTCTTC.